This T cell receptor (beta chain) was captured by sequencing in a study of tumor-infiltrating lymphocytes in localized non-small cell lung cancer. Comments on this clone: Antigen specificity is unknown.

Repertoires were generated with immunoSEQ multiplex PCR, while TCRdb's copy carries only in-frame clones and drops some. This sample has around 23,000 clones; over 60% occur once, and the top ten carry approximately 6.3%. Study-wide results and caveats: Technical variation could not be separated from intratumor heterogeneity here. Compared with uninvolved lung, tumors showed higher T cell infiltration by TCRbeta sequencing. Available tissue quantity limited TCR sequencing to a patient subset.

Deletions cut 4 bases from V and 6 bases from J, with 10 bases between. The CDR3 runs to 11 residues. CDR1 and CDR2 (germline): DFQATT, SNEGSKA (reference sequence). The specimen was lung tumor tissue. The source is a human donor with non-small cell lung cancer. The chain carries TRBV20-1 and TRBJ2-7; no firm D call. CDR3 DNA: TGCAGTGCTATAAAGGGCGCCGAGCAGTACTTC. Protein: CSAIKGAEQYF.